The 12 T cell receptor beta chains in this list originate from one sample, sequenced in a study of Ad26.COV2.S vaccination and SARS-CoV-2 variants. Clones were sequenced by immunoSEQ multiplex PCR, and TCRdb holds only the in-frame ones, with some missing. Altogether about 430,000 clones are present, about nine tenths being singletons, with the ten largest covering roughly an eighth. Noted treatment: around 19 received Ad26.COV2.S at low or high dose, single or two shots; roughly five received placebo; per-sample allocation not given. Material that was analyzed had been drawn on day 63 after the first vaccine or placebo injection. The sample here was peripheral blood, taken in a trial of Ad26.COV2.S vaccine versus placebo. The source is a person aged 18-60 years who received the Ad26.COV2.S COVID-19 vaccine or a placebo.

The chain carries TRBV6-6 and TRBJ2-3; 7 bases are shared with TRBD1. The germline CDR1 and CDR2 sequences are MNHNY and SVGAGI (reference sequence). The CDR3 loop spans 16 amino acids. V dropped 4 bases and J dropped 2; count of bases not matched to a gene: 9. CDR3 in DNA: TGTGCCAGCAGTTTCACATTGACAGGGAACACAGATACGCAGTATTTT. This gives the protein CASSFTLTGNTDTQYF.

The chain joins TRBV5-1 to TRBJ2-6; tentatively, D is TRBD1 (5 bases). Trimming stripped 3 bases from V and 0 bases from J, with 7 bases between. The CDR3 has 15 amino acids. Germline V CDR1 and CDR2: SGHRS, YFSETQ. Here the CDR3 reads CASSYTGSGANVLTF. As DNA, the CDR3 is TGCGCCAGCAGCTACACAGGCTCTGGGGCCAACGTCCTGACTTTC. Based on the CDR3 plus reference TRBV5-1 and TRBJ2-6, the full variable domain is KAGVTQTPRYLIKTRGQQVTLSCSPISGHRSVSWYQQTPGQGLQFLFEYFSETQRNKGNFPGRFSGRQFSNSRSEMNVSTLELGDSALYLCASSYTGSGANVLTFGAGSRLTVL.

The V call is TRBV6-6, the J call TRBJ2-1, with 7 bases that match TRBD2. The CDR3 is 16 amino acids. The germline V gene has CDR1 MNHNY and CDR2 SVGAGI (reference sequence). V lost 0 bases, J lost 2 bases, and 4 bases stayed unmatched. CDR3: CASSYSRESTYNEQFF. The CDR3 DNA reads as TGTGCCAGCAGTTACTCGCGGGAGTCAACCTACAATGAGCAGTTCTTC.

The V call is TRBV7-5, the J call TRBJ2-2. TRBV7-5 is assigned pseudogene status. The CDR3 loop spans 13 amino acids. CDR3 in DNA: TGTGCCAGAAGCATACCGAACACCGGGGAGCTGTTTTTT. Its protein product is CARSIPNTGELFF.

The chain has TRBV7-9 and TRBJ2-2; no clear D gene. The CDR3 runs to 12 residues. CDR1 SEHNR and CDR2 FQNEAQ come from the germline V gene (reference sequence). Trimming took off 3 bases at V and 7 bases at J, with 6 bases between the two ends. For the CDR3, the DNA is TGTGCCAGCAGCTTTGAGTACGGGGAGCTGTTTTTT. Its translation is CASSFEYGELFF.

CDR3 nucleotides: TGTGCCAGCAGCCCTTGGACAGGTAACCCCACAGATACGCAGTATTTT. This codes for CASSPWTGNPTDTQYF. The rearrangement joins TRBV4-2 to TRBJ2-3; 7 positions agree with TRBD1. CDR1 is LGHNA and CDR2 is YNFKEQ in the germline V gene. With 4 bases clipped from V and 2 bases from J, the junction kept 9 bases outside the gene matches. The CDR3 spans 16 residues.

This clone was observed a handful of times. The chain couples TRBV27 to TRBJ2-7, with 7 bases identical to TRBD1. This CDR3 contains 14 residues. The germline gives CDR1 MNHEY, CDR2 SMNVEV (reference sequence). Trimming at V came to 8 bases and at J to 2 bases, leaving 9 bases not matched to a gene. This CDR3 is CASGRQGWTYEQYF. CDR3 in DNA: TGTGCCAGCGGTCGACAGGGATGGACCTACGAGCAGTACTTC.

This chain joins TRBV6-5 and TRBJ1-1; D is ambiguous. There are 13 residues in the CDR3. Germline CDR1 is MNHEY and CDR2 is SVGAGI. Deletions cut 5 bases from V and 0 bases from J, with 7 bases between. The CDR3: CASSLKVNTEAFF. In DNA, the CDR3 is TGTGCCAGCAGTCTAAAGGTGAACACTGAAGCTTTCTTT.

The chain couples TRBV3-1 (or the pseudogene TRBV3-2) to TRBJ2-3, with 7 bases lining up with TRBD1. The CDR3 contains 16 residues. Trimming at V came to 4 bases and at J to 1 base, leaving 8 bases not matched to a gene. CDR1 is LGHDT and CDR2 is YNNKEL in the germline V gene (reference sequence). CDR3 DNA sequence: TGTGCCAGCAGCCTAGCAACAGGGGACGGCACAGATACGCAGTATTTT. Translated: CASSLATGDGTDTQYF.

V is TRBV4-3 and J is TRBJ2-1; D call uncertain. The CDR3 loop spans 15 amino acids. Germline loops: CDR1 LGHNA, CDR2 YSLEER. V was clipped by 1 base and J by 15 bases, with 22 bases between them. The CDR3 nucleotides read TGCGCCAGCAGCCAAGGAGTATGGGCTAGTCGTTTTCTGTTCTTC. This translates into CASSQGVWASRFLFF.

A note on this clone: An end of the junction differs from the germline gene, which may be a read error. The chain combines TRBV6-1 with TRBJ2-6; maybe TRBD1 (5 bases). The CDR3 extends over 13 amino acids. CDR1 and CDR2 (germline): MNHNS, SASEGT. The DNA for the CDR3 is TGTGCCAGCAGTGAAGTTGGTGACAGAAATGATCTTTTC. This gives the protein CASSEVGDRNDLF.

This chain joins TRBV19 and TRBJ2-1; 12 bases align to TRBD2. Germline V lookup: CDR1 LNHDA, CDR2 SQIVND (reference sequence). CDR3 size: 15 residues. Trimming took 1 base from V and 12 from J; bases not matched to a gene: 7. The CDR3 region is CASSIVPSGRAWQFF. The CDR3 DNA sequence: TGTGCCAGTAGTATAGTTCCTAGCGGGAGGGCCTGGCAGTTCTTC.